This T cell receptor (beta chain) is drawn from a study of regulatory T cells in long-lasting Graves disease (dated by TCRdb to about 2021). Looking at the study overall: In the newly diagnosed Graves' disease group, patients had been taking antithyroid drugs for less than 3 months. Peripheral blood TCR sequencing and RNA sequencing compared persistent Graves' disease patients with newly diagnosed Graves' disease patients. The study took place in China and was registered as a clinical trial. A total of 33 samples underwent TCR sequencing, from 13 patients with persistent Graves' disease and 20 or so patients with newly diagnosed Graves' disease. The research as a whole found: TRBV28, TRBJ1-2 and TRBJ2-5 were preferentially used in persistent disease, while TRBV20-1 and TRBJ2-1 were favored in newly diagnosed disease. Lower TCR Shannon entropy and fewer highly expanded clones were observed in persistent Graves' disease patients than in newly diagnosed patients, which suggested clonal expansion. The small sample size was acknowledged by the authors as a limitation that may reduce accuracy. Because the primary lesion, thyroid tissue, could not be accessed, the study looked at peripheral blood alone. More public clonotypes were shared among persistent patients (roughly 2,700) than among newly diagnosed patients (over 900). Sequencing and analysis were limited to the TCR beta chain.

This clonotype was seen ten or more times. Its binding antigen is unknown. No much larger clone exists at a distance of one base, and base qualities are not known. Library preparation used multiplex PCR. The instrument given in TCRdb is Illumina HiSeq 4000. iRepertoire HTBI primers and Arm-PCR amplification of CDR3 regions were used to construct TCR beta libraries. Before sequencing, the PCR products went through gel purification. The original pipeline was this. Across samples, around 58 TRBV and 13 to 15 TRBJ segments were identified and used for gene usage analysis of CDR3 amino acid clonotypes. Filtered high-quality paired reads were merged into contigs using COPE and FqMerger. Contigs were aligned with BLAST to IMGT TRBV, TRBD and TRBJ reference genes, and CDR3 was defined per IMGT. Any clonotype with a frequency above 0.1% was counted as a highly expanded clone. Repertoire diversity was measured by Shannon entropy, and V-J evenness by the Gini coefficient. Public clonotypes were defined as clonotypes shared by more than one individual. TCRdb reworked the public reads: Q25 trimming with fastp, MiXCR clone assembly, productive beta chains retained. Every distinct CDR3 protein forms one entry, paired with its most common genes and DNA. The V and J calls here are based on TCRdb, not the publication. This sample gives over 500,000 distinct CDR3 sequences in total; around 17% of them show up just once. Clones ranked in the top ten supply 15% to 20% of the sample.

The sample's time point, from its label and the paper: newly diagnosed GD, antithyroid drugs for less than 3 months. For both TCR sequencing and RNA sequencing, RNA was extracted from PBMCs using TRIzol. The diagnosis of Graves' disease was made according to American Thyroid Association guidelines. Patients were recruited from an endocrinology department in Xi'an, China. Each patient gave about 8.1 milliliters of peripheral blood, collected in an EDTA anticoagulant tube. Ficoll Paque Plus density gradient separation was used to isolate PBMCs, and no additional T cell sorting was done. An Agilent 2100 Bioanalyzer and agarose gel were used to assess RNA quality, and a NanoDrop 2000 was used to measure RNA concentration. The CDR3 runs 15 amino acids, cysteine and phenylalanine included. CDR3 DNA is the only sequence kept; it has 45 bases, read in frame from the first base. From a lookup of the germline V gene, CDR1 and CDR2 are SQVTM and ANQGSEA. The V and J ends are trimmed by 4 bases and 0 bases, leaving 16 bases between them.

These data also featured in a second study, about T cells in Graves' hyperthyroidism and ophthalmopathy. Per the second study: A patient counted as having stable Graves' hyperthyroidism if no progression to ophthalmopathy occurred over 18 months of follow-up. Hyperthyroidism patients were aged 18 to 65 years and newly diagnosed, with disease duration of less than 2 months. Patients with uncontrolled infections, other autoimmune diseases, pregnancy or lactation were excluded. Clinical symptoms, serum thyroxine and TRAb, thyroid ultrasound, and orbital computed tomography formed the basis for the diagnoses. For the first round of RT-PCR on the TCR CDR3, the HTBI primer set was used together with the Qiagen OneStep RT-PCR kit. Most expanded thyroid clonotypes (frequency above 0.001) were also detected in blood, suggesting blood repertoires may reflect thyroid immune responses. In cross-validation, a model built on a 13 V-J signature told ophthalmopathy apart from stable hyperthyroidism with approximately 91% sensitivity and about 81% specificity, and in testing the same model reached 80%/75%. In validation, progression to ophthalmopathy was predicted by the model with almost 71% sensitivity and 72.22% specificity, a median of approximately 7.1 months before onset. To identify TCR V-J signatures that set the groups apart, the researchers used a discovery cohort of 100 patients, made up of 43 with Graves' ophthalmopathy and 57 with stable Graves' hyperthyroidism. Prospective prediction of ophthalmopathy was tested in an independent validation cohort of approximately 19 hyperthyroidism patients and 17 patients who later progressed to ophthalmopathy. The 100 or so discovery patients were randomly split 7:3 into training and test sets. Thyroid tissue and blood T-cell repertoires from more than 5 Graves' hyperthyroidism patients were also compared in the study. Once sampling was done, hyperthyroidism patients were given methimazole at a starting dose of 30 mg daily, whereas ophthalmopathy patients were given high-dose intravenous methylprednisolone. Libraries were constructed in a second round of multiplex PCR, after which size selection and purification were carried out. Libraries were sequenced paired-end with 100 bp reads on an Illumina HiSeq2000. Raw data were processed with SOAPnuke, discarding reads with adapters, uncalled bases, mean Phred below 15, or no exact constant-primer or identifier match. High-quality paired reads were merged using COPE v1.2.5, and each unique nucleotide sequence was defined as a clonotype. Clonotypes were aligned to IMGT TRBV, TRBD and TRBJ reference segments using MiTCR v1.1. Analysis was restricted to V-J combinations with a frequency above 0.0001, which covered 98% to 99.2% of repertoires. The TCS score was defined as F50 (clonal expansion) divided by E x V (chaos), with BLOSUM62-based TCRdist calculated between CDR3 peptides within each V-J. Welch's t-statistics and random forest reduced several hundred V-J features to 13, which were used in a naive Bayes classifier (R e1071). No statistical method was used to set the sample size in advance, and investigators knew the group allocation. TCR Vbeta CDR3 sequencing of 130 to 150 peripheral blood samples (43 ophthalmopathy, 75 to 85 hyperthyroidism and roughly 17 progressor patients) is reported in the paper.

The origin of this receptor is a woman in her thirties with Graves disease. Donor details come from another sample of the same person, matched by shared clones. The chain links TRBV29-1 with TRBJ2-7, with no confidently assigned D gene. This specimen consisted of peripheral blood mononuclear cells (PBMCs), obtained at new diagnosis, from a patient treated with antithyroid drugs. The CDR3 reads as follows: CSVGGGRLASYEQYF. The sequence in DNA is TGCAGCGTTGGGGGTGGCCGATTAGCCTCCTACGAGCAGTACTTC.